The present T cell receptor beta chain was sequenced within a study of T cell responses to AZD1222 COVID-19 vaccine. Findings of the study overall: Donors in the cohort were predominantly white British and more often female, and clonal diversity was possibly underestimated. A rise in Spike-specific TCR breadth and depth followed two AZD1222 doses.

The method was immunoSEQ multiplex PCR; TCRdb's version includes in-frame clones alone and lacks a portion of them. The sample consists of roughly 180,000 clones, roughly nine tenths of them appearing once. CDR3 size: 11 residues. The germline V and J ends were trimmed by 6 bases and 5 bases, with 8 bases remaining between them. Worth noting for this clone: Antigen unknown.

This sequence joins TRBV12-3 or TRBV12-4 and TRBJ2-7; D not resolved. The sequencing here drew on peripheral blood, taken on day 0 of AZD1222 vaccination. The receptor's source is an adult in good health. In DNA form, the CDR3 reads TGTGCCAGCAGCCGGTTTAACGAGCAGTACTTC. It translates to CASSRFNEQYF.